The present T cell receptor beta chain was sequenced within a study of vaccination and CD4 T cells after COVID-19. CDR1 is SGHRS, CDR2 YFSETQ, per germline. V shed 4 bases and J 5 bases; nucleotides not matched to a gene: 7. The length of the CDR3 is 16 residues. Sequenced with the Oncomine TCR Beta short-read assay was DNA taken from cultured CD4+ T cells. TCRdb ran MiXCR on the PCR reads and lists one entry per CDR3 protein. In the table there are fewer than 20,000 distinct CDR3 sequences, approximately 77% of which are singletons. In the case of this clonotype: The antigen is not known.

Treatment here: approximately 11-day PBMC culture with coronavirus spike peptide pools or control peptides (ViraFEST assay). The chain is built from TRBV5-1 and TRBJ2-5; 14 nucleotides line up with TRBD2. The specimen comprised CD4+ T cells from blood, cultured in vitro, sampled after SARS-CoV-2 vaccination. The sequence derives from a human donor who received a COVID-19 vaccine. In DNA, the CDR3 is TGCGCCAGCAGCCCGGGACTAGCGGGGGTGGGGGAGACCCAGTACTTC. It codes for CASSPGLAGVGETQYF.